This T cell receptor beta chain came from a study of patients and donors after allogeneic stem cell transplantation. The sample holds a few counts of this clonotype. Using its own MiXCR run on the RT-PCR reads, TCRdb lists one record per CDR3 protein. The profile covers approximately 220,000 distinct CDR3 sequences, with about 38% appearing a single time and around a tenth taken by the ten largest. Trimming pared 6 bases from V and 4 bases from J, leaving 15 bases between. This CDR3 has 14 residues. This sequence was found in a human donor who was either an allogeneic HSCT recipient or a stem cell or donor lymphocyte infusion donor (not recorded which). It is not recorded whose cells these are; they may come from a transplant donor. The chain carries TRBV12-3 or TRBV12-4 and TRBJ1-1; D may be TRBD1 (6 bases). The sequenced sample consisted of blood, either unsorted or a sorted T cell fraction (not recorded which). The CDR3, as DNA: TGTGCCAGCAGGGATCCCAGGGGTGTCACTGAAGCTTTCTTT. Encoded protein: CASRDPRGVTEAFF.